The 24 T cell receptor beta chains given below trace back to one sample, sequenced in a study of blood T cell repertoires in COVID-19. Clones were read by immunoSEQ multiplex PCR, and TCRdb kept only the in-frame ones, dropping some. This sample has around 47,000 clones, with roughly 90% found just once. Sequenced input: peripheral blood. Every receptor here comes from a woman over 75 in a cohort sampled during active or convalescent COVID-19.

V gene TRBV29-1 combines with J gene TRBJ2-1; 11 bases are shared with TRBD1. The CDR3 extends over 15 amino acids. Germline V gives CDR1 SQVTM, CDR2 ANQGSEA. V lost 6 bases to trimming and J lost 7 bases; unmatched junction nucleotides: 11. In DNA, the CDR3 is TGCAGCGTCGCTCATGGACAGGGGGCTTGGAATGAGCAGTTCTTC. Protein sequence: CSVAHGQGAWNEQFF.

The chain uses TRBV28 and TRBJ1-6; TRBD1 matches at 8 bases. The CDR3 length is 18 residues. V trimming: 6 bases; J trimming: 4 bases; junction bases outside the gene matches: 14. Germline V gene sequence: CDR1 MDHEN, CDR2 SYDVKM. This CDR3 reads CASRSRQGSVGYNSPLHF. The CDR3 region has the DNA TGTGCCAGCAGGTCGAGACAGGGGTCCGTCGGTTATAATTCACCCCTCCACTTT.

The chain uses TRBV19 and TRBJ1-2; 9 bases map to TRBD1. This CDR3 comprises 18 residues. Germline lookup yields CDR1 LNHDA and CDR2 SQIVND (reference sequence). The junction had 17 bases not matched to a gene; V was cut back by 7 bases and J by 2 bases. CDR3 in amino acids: CASNHLTGTGHTNYGYTF. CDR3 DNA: TGTGCCAGTAATCACCTAACCGGGACAGGGCATACCAACTATGGCTACACCTTC.

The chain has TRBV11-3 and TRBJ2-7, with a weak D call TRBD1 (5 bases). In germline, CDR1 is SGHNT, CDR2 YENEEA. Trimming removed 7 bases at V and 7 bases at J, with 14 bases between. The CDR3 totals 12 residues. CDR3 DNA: TGTGCCAGCACCTCCGAGAAGGGGGAGCAGTACTTC. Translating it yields CASTSEKGEQYF.

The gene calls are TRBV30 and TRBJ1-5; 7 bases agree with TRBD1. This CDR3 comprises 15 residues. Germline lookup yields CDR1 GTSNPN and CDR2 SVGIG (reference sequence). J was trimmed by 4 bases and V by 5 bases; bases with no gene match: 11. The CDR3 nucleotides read TGTGCCTGGGCACGTGGACAGGAGGGTAATCAGCCCCAGCATTTT. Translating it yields CAWARGQEGNQPQHF.

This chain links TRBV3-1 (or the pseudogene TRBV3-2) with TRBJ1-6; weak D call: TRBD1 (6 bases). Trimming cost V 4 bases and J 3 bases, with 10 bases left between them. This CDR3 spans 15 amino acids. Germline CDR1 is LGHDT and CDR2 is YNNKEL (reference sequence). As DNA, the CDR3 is TGTGCCAGCAGCCCTCAGACAGGCTATAATTCACCCCTCCACTTT. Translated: CASSPQTGYNSPLHF.

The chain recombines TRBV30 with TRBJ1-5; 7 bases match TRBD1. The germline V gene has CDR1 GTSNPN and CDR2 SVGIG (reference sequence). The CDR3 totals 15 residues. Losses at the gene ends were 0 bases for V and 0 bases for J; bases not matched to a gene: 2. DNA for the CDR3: TGTGCCTGGAGTGTACGACAGGGTAGCAATCAGCCCCAGCATTTT. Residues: CAWSVRQGSNQPQHF.

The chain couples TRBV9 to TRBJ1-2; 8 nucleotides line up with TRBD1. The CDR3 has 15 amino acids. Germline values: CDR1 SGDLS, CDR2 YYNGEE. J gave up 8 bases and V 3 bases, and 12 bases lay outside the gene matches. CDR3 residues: CASSGPDRGFWGYTF. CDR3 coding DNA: TGTGCCAGCAGCGGCCCAGACAGGGGATTCTGGGGCTACACCTTC.

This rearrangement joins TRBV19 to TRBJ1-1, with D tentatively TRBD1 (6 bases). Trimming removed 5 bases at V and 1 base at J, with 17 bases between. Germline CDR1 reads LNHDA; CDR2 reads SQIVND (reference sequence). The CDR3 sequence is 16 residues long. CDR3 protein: CASSPGGALKNTEAFF. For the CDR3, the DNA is TGTGCCAGTAGTCCCGGGGGGGCCCTTAAGAACACTGAAGCTTTCTTT.

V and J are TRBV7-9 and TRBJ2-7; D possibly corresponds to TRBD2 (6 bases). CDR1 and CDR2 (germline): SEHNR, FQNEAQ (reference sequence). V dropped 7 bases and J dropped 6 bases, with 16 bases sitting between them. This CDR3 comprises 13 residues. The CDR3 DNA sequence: TGTGCCAGCAACCTTCTGGGGGGAGGCGAGCAGTACTTC. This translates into CASNLLGGGEQYF.

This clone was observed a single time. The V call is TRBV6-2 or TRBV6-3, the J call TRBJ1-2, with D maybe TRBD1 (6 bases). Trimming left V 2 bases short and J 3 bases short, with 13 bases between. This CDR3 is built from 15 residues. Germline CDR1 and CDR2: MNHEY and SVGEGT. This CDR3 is CASSYGRRQDYGYTF. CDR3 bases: TGTGCCAGCAGTTACGGGCGCAGACAGGACTATGGCTACACCTTC.

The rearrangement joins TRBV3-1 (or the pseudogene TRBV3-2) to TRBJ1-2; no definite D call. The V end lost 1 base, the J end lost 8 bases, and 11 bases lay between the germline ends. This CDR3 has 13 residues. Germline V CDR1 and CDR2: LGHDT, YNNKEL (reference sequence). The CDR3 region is CASSQVGLHGYTF. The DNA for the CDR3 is TGTGCCAGCAGCCAAGTAGGACTTCACGGCTACACCTTC.

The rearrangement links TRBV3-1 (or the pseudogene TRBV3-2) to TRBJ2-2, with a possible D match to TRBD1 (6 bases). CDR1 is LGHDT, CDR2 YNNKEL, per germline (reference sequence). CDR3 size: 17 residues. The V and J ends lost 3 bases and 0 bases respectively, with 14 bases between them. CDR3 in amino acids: CASSHTGLRSNTGELFF. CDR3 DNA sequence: TGTGCCAGCAGCCATACAGGGCTTCGGTCGAACACCGGGGAGCTGTTTTTT.

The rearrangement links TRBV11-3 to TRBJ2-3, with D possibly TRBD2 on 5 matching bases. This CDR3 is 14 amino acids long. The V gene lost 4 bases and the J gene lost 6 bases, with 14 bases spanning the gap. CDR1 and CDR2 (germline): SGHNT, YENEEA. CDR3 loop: CASSSTGSGDTQYF. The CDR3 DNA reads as TGTGCCAGCAGCTCCACGGGGAGTGGGGATACGCAGTATTTT.

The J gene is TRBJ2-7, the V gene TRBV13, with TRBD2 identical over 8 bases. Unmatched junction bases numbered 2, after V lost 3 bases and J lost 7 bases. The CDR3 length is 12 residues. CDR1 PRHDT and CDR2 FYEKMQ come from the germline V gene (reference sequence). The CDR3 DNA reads TGTGCCAGCAGCTTTGCGGGGGGAGAGCAGTACTTC. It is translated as CASSFAGGEQYF.

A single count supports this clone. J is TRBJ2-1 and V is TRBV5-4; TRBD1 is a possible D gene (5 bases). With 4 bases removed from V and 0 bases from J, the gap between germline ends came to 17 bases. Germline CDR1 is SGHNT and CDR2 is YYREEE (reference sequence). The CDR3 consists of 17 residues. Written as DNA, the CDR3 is TGTGCCAGCAGCATCCCCAAGGGGCGGAGCTCCTACAATGAGCAGTTCTTC. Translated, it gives CASSIPKGRSSYNEQFF.

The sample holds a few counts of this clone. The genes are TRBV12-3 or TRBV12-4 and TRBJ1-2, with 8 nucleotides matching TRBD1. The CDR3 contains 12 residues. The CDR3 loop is CATGGVNYGYTF. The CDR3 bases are TGTGCTACAGGGGGGGTCAACTATGGCTACACCTTC.

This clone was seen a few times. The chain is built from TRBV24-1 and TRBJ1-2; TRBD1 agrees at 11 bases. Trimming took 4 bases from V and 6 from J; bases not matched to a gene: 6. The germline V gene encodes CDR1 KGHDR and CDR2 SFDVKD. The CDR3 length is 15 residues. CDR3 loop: CATSDPGQGVNGYTF. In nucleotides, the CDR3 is TGTGCCACCAGTGACCCGGGACAGGGGGTAAATGGCTACACCTTC.

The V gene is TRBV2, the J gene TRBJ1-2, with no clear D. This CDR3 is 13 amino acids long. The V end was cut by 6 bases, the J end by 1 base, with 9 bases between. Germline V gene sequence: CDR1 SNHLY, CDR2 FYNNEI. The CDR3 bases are TGTGCCAGCAGGACCGGGAGTAACTATGGCTACACCTTC. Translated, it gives CASRTGSNYGYTF.

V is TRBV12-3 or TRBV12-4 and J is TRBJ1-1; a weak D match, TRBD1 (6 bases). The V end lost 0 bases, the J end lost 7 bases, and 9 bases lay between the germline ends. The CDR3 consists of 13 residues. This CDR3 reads CASSLATGGEAFF. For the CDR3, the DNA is TGTGCCAGCAGTTTAGCGACAGGTGGTGAAGCTTTCTTT.

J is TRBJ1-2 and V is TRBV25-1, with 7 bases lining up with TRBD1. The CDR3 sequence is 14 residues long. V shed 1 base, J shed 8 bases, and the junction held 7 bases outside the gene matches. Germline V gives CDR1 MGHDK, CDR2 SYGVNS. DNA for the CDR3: TGTGCCAGCAGTGAATCCCTAAGACAGGGCGGCTACACCTTC. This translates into CASSESLRQGGYTF.

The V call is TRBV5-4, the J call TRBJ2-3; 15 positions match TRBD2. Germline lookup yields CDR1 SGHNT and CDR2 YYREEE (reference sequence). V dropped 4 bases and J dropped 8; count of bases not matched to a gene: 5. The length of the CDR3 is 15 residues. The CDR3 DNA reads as TGTGCCAGCAGCCGCGGACTAGCGGGAGGGGGTACGCAGTATTTT. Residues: CASSRGLAGGGTQYF. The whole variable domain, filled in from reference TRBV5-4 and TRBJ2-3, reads ETGVTQSPTHLIKTRGQQVTLRCSSQSGHNTVSWYQQALGQGPQFIFQYYREEENGRGNFPPRFSGLQFPNYSSELNVNALELDDSALYLCASSRGLAGGGTQYFGPGTRLTVL.

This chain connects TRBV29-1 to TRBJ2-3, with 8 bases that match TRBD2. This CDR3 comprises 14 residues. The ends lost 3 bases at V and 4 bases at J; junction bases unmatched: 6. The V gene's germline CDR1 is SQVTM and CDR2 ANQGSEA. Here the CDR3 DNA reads TGCAGCGTTGAGGCGCGGGGGGTGGCAGATACGCAGTATTTT. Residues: CSVEARGVADTQYF.

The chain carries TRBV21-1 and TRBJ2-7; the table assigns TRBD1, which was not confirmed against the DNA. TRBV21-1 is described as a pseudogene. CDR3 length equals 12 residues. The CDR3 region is CASSIHRYEQYF. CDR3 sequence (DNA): TGTGCCAGCAGTATACATCGCTACGAGCAGTACTTC.